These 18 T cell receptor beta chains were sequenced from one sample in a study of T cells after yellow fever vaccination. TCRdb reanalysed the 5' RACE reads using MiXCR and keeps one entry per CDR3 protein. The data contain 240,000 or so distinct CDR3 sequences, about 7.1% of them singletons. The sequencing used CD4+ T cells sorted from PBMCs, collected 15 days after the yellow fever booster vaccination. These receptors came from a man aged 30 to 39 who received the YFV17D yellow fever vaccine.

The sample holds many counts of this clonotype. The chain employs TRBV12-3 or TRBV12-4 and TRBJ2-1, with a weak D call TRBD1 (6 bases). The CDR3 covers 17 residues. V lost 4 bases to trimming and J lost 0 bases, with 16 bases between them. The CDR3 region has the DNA TGTGCCAGCAGTTCCTACTGGGGGCTCAGCTCCTACAATGAGCAGTTCTTC. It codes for CASSSYWGLSSYNEQFF.

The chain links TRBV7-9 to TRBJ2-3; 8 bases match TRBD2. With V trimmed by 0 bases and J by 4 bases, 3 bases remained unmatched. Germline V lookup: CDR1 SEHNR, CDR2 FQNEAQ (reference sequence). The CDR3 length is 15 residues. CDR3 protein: CASSLAAGGADTQYF. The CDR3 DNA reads TGTGCCAGCAGCTTAGCTGCGGGAGGAGCAGATACGCAGTATTTT.

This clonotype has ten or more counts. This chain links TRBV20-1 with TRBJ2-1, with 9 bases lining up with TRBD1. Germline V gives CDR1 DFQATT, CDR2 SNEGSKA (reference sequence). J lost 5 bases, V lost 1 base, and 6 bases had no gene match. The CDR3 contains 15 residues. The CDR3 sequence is CSARAGQGLHNEQFF. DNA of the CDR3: TGCAGTGCTAGAGCGGGACAGGGCCTCCACAATGAGCAGTTCTTC.

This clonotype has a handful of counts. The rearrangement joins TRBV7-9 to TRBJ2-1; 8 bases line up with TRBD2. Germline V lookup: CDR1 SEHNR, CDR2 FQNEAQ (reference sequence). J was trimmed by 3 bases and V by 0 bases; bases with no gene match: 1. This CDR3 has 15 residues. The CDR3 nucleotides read TGTGCCAGCAGCTTAGCGCGGGGGGTCTACAATGAGCAGTTCTTC. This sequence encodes CASSLARGVYNEQFF.

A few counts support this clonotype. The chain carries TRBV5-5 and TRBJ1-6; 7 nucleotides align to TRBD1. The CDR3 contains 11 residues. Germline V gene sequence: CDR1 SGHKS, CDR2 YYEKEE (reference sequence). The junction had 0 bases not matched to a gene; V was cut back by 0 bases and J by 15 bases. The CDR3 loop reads CASSLDRGLHF. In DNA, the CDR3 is TGTGCCAGCAGCTTGGACAGGGGCCTCCACTTT. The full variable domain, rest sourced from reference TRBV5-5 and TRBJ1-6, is DAGVTQSPTHLIKTRGQQVTLRCSPISGHKSVSWYQQVLGQGPQFIFQYYEKEERGRGNFPDRFSARQFPNYSSELNVNALLLGDSALYLCASSLDRGLHFGNGTRLTVT.

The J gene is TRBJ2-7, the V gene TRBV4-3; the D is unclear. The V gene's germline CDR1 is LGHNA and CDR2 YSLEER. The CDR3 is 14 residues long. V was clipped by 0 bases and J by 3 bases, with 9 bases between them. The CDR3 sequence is CASSQERQDYEQYF. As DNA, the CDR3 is TGCGCCAGCAGCCAAGAGCGCCAAGACTACGAGCAGTACTTC.

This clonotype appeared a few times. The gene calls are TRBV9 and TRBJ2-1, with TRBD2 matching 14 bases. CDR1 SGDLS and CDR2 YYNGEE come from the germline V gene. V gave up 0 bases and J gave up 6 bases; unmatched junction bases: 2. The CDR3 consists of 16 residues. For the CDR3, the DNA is TGTGCCAGCAGCGTAGGACTAGCGGGAGGGTTCAATGAGCAGTTCTTC. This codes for CASSVGLAGGFNEQFF.

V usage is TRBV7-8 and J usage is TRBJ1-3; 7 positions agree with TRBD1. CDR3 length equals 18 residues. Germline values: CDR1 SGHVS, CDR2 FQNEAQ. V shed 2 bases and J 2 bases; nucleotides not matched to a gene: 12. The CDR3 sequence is CASSLNRGLAEAGNTIYF. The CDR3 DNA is TGTGCCAGCAGCTTAAACAGGGGTTTAGCTGAAGCTGGAAACACCATATATTTT.

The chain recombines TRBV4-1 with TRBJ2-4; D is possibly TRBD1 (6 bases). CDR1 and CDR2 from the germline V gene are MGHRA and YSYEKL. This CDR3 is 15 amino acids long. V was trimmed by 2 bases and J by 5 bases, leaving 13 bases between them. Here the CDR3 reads CASSQPGGQQNIQYF. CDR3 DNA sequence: TGCGCCAGCAGCCAACCCGGAGGACAGCAAAACATTCAGTACTTC.

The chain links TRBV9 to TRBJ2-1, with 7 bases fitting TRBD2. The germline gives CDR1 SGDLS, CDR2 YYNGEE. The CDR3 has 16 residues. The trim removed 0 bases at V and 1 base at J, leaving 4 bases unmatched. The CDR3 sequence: CASSVAGTTSYNEQFF. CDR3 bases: TGTGCCAGCAGCGTAGCTGGGACTACGTCCTACAATGAGCAGTTCTTC.

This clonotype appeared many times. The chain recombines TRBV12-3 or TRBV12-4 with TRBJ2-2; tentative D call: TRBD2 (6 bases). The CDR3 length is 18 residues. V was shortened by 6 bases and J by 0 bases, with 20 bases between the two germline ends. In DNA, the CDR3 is TGTGCCAGCAGATCGGGAGAGCGGGCGTTCGCGAACACCGGGGAGCTGTTTTTT. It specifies CASRSGERAFANTGELFF.

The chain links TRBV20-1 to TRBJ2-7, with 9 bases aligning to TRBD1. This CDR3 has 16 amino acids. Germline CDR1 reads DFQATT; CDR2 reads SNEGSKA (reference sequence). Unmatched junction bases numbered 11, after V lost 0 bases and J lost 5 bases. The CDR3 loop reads CSAREWDRDFLNEQYF. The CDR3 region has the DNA TGCAGTGCTAGAGAGTGGGACAGGGACTTTCTCAACGAGCAGTACTTC.

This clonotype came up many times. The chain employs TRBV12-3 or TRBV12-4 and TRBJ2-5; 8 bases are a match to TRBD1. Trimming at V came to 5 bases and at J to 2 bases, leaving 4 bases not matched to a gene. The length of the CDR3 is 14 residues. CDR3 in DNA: TGTGCCAGCAGTCCCTGGACAGGGCAAGAGACCCAGTACTTC. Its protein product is CASSPWTGQETQYF.

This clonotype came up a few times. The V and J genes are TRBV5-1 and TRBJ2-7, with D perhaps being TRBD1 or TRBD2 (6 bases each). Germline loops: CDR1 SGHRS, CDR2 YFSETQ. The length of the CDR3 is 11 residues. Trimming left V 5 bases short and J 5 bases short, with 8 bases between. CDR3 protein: CASSRGDEQYF. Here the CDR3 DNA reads TGCGCCAGCAGTAGGGGGGACGAGCAGTACTTC.

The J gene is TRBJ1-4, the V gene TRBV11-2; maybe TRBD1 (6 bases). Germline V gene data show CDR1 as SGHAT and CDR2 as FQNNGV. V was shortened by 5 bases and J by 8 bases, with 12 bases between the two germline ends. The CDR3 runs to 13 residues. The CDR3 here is CASSPGGGEKLFF. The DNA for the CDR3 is TGTGCCAGCAGCCCGGGGGGCGGAGAAAAACTGTTTTTT. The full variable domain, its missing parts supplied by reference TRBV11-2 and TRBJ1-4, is EAGVAQSPRYKIIEKRQSVAFWCNPISGHATLYWYQQILGQGPKLLIQFQNNGVVDDSQLPKDRFSAERLKGVDSTLKIQPAKLEDSAVYLCASSPGGGEKLFFGSGTQLSVL.

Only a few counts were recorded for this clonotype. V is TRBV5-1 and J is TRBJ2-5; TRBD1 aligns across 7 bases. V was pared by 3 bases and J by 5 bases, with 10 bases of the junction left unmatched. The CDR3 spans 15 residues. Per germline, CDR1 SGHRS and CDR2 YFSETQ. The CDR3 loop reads CASSSGQVEEETQYF. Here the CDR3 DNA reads TGCGCCAGCAGCTCTGGACAGGTGGAGGAGGAGACCCAGTACTTC.

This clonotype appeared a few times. Here the CDR3 DNA reads TGTGCCATCAGCGTAGGGGTTGGGGCCAACGTCCTGACTTTC. Protein: CAISVGVGANVLTF. J is TRBJ2-6 and V is TRBV10-3; possible D gene TRBD1, 5 bases. Trimming took 6 bases from V and 3 from J, leaving 9 bases between them. The CDR3 consists of 14 residues. Germline V gives CDR1 ENHRY, CDR2 SYGVKD.

The CDR3 coding sequence is TGTGCCAGCAGCCCCAATGTCCCCAGCGGGAGTTTTAATGAGCAGTTCTTC. This translates into CASSPNVPSGSFNEQFF. The chain carries TRBV12-3 or TRBV12-4 and TRBJ2-1; TRBD2 matches 8 bases. V was clipped by 6 bases and J by 7 bases; unmatched bases: 17. CDR3 length: 17 amino acids.